The next 15 T cell receptor beta chains were all read from a single sample in a study of cytomegalovirus exposure and HLA in healthy donors. With 60 Vbeta and 13 Jbeta primers, the PCR was carried out. Libraries were prepared by immunoSEQ multiplex PCR; TCRdb keeps only in-frame clonotypes and omits some of them. The top ten hold 4.5% to 6% of the sample, which has 150,000 or so clones, 82% seen once. Material for sequencing was PBMCs. These receptors were obtained from a man younger than 40 in good health and CMV-seropositive.

This chain connects TRBV6-6 to TRBJ1-1; no clear D. This CDR3 region has 15 residues. Per the germline V gene, CDR1 is MNHNY and CDR2 is SVGAGI (reference sequence). V lost 2 bases to trimming and J lost 5 bases, with 15 bases between them. In DNA form, the CDR3 reads TGTGCCAGCAGTTACCCACACGGGAGTGAGACTGAAGCTTTCTTT. Encoded protein: CASSYPHGSETEAFF.

The rearrangement joins TRBV18 to TRBJ2-1, with TRBD1 as a possible D gene (7 bases). V dropped 6 bases and J dropped 8 bases, with 17 bases sitting between them. CDR1 KGHSH and CDR2 LQKENI come from the germline V gene. The CDR3 is 14 amino acids. CDR3 region: CASSQGRGVDEQFF. In DNA, the CDR3 is TGTGCCAGCTCCCAAGGCAGGGGGGTAGATGAGCAGTTCTTC. Full variable domain (outside the CDR3, taken from reference TRBV18 and TRBJ2-1): NAGVMQNPRHLVRRRGQEARLRCSPMKGHSHVYWYRQLPEEGLKFMVYLQKENIIDESGMPKERFSAEFPKEGPSILRIQQVVRGDSAAYFCASSQGRGVDEQFFGPGTRLTVL.

This chain joins TRBV5-1 and TRBJ1-2; 8 bases match TRBD1. The CDR3 covers 17 residues. CDR1 SGHRS and CDR2 YFSETQ come from the germline V gene. V trimming: 0 bases; J trimming: 2 bases; junction bases outside the gene matches: 9. CDR3 region: CASSLGRQGPFNYGYTF. CDR3 nucleotides: TGCGCCAGCAGCTTGGGGAGACAGGGGCCTTTCAACTATGGCTACACCTTC.

This clone has a single count. The chain has TRBV28 and TRBJ1-2; 7 bases agree with TRBD1. The J segment lost 4 bases and the V segment lost 5 bases, leaving 16 bases of the junction unmatched. CDR1 is MDHEN, CDR2 SYDVKM, per germline. The CDR3 extends over 17 amino acids. The CDR3 protein is CASSSLYKGGAGYGYTF. DNA of the CDR3: TGTGCCAGCAGTAGCCTATACAAAGGGGGCGCCGGCTATGGCTACACCTTC.

V is TRBV14 and J is TRBJ2-1; unclear D gene. The CDR3 is 16 amino acids. Trimming stripped 4 bases from V and 0 bases from J, with 13 bases between. Germline V gene lookup returns CDR1 SGHDN and CDR2 FVKESK. Written as DNA, the CDR3 is TGTGCCAGCAGCCCGCGCGTTTTGAGCTCCTACAATGAGCAGTTCTTC. This encodes CASSPRVLSSYNEQFF.

This clone was seen only once. The J gene is TRBJ2-1, the V gene TRBV4-1; 7 bases are shared with TRBD1. Germline lookup yields CDR1 MGHRA and CDR2 YSYEKL. V dropped 11 bases and J dropped 3; count of bases not matched to a gene: 7. The CDR3 contains 13 residues. In nucleotides, the CDR3 is TGCGCCGTCCAGGGGGAGTACTACAATGAGCAGTTCTTC. It translates to CAVQGEYYNEQFF.

The chain has TRBV6-4 and TRBJ2-3, with D maybe TRBD2 (6 bases). From germline, CDR1 is MRHNA and CDR2 SNTAGT. This CDR3 is 15 amino acids long. The V end lost 6 bases, the J end lost 5 bases, and 18 bases lay between the germline ends. The DNA for the CDR3 is TGTGCCAGCAGCGGACTGACTAGAAGTGAAGATACGCAGTATTTT. Amino acids: CASSGLTRSEDTQYF.

The chain combines TRBV7-9 with TRBJ1-5; 7 nucleotides agree with TRBD1. There are 12 residues in the CDR3. V trimming: 9 bases; J trimming: 3 bases; junction bases outside the gene matches: 2. The germline gives CDR1 SEHNR, CDR2 FQNEAQ (reference sequence). The CDR3, as DNA: TGTGCCAGTGGGACAGACAATCAGCCCCAGCATTTT. Its protein is CASGTDNQPQHF.

This clone was counted a single time. This sequence joins TRBV30 and TRBJ1-1, with D maybe TRBD1 (5 bases). V lost 5 bases and J lost 5, with 12 bases in between. Germline CDR1 reads GTSNPN; CDR2 reads SVGIG (reference sequence). CDR3 length equals 12 residues. CDR3: CAWETAGTEAFF. The DNA for the CDR3 is TGTGCCTGGGAGACAGCGGGAACTGAAGCTTTCTTT.

CDR3 sequence: CAGTYRYNEQFF. The CDR3 region has the DNA TGTGCCGGAACTTACAGGTACAATGAGCAGTTCTTC. V is TRBV30 and J is TRBJ2-1; a possible D gene is TRBD1 (5 bases). The CDR3 consists of 12 residues. Trimming stripped 8 bases from V and 4 bases from J, with 12 bases between. Germline-derived CDR1 and CDR2 are GTSNPN and SVGIG (reference sequence).

The gene calls are TRBV5-6 and TRBJ2-1, with a weak D call TRBD1 (7 bases). Trimming removed 2 bases from V and 3 bases from J, with 24 bases in between. The CDR3 covers 19 residues. Germline V gene data show CDR1 as SGHDT and CDR2 as YYEEEE. CDR3: CASSFGGSTGLTFYNEQFF. The CDR3 nucleotides are TGTGCCAGCAGCTTCGGAGGGTCGACAGGGCTTACTTTCTACAATGAGCAGTTCTTC.

The chain uses TRBV5-4 and TRBJ2-5; 7 bases align to TRBD1. The length of the CDR3 is 16 residues. The junction had 8 bases not matched to a gene; V was cut back by 1 base and J by 2 bases. Germline CDR1 and CDR2: SGHNT and YYREEE (reference sequence). The CDR3 sequence: CASSLRRWGQQETQYF. In DNA, the CDR3 is TGTGCCAGCAGCTTGAGGCGTTGGGGACAGCAAGAGACCCAGTACTTC.

This rearrangement joins TRBV19 to TRBJ2-6; D possibly corresponds to TRBD1 (7 bases). V lost 5 bases and J lost 2, with 13 bases in between. CDR3 size: 16 residues. Per germline, CDR1 LNHDA and CDR2 SQIVND (reference sequence). The CDR3 DNA reads as TGTGCCAGTAGTGCGGGGACAGCCACTGGGGCCAACGTCCTGACTTTC. Translating it yields CASSAGTATGANVLTF.

V usage is TRBV18 and J usage is TRBJ1-2; D gene uncertain. CDR3 length equals 14 residues. Trimming took 3 bases from V and 4 from J, leaving 12 bases between them. Germline CDR1 and CDR2: KGHSH and LQKENI. The CDR3 bases are TGTGCCAGCTCACCGACCGGGTCATCCTATGGCTACACCTTC. Its translation: CASSPTGSSYGYTF.

This chain links TRBV5-8 with TRBJ2-7; TRBD1 agrees at 9 bases. Losses at the gene ends were 0 bases for V and 3 bases for J; bases not matched to a gene: 4. CDR1 SGHTS and CDR2 YDEGEE come from the germline V gene. The CDR3 has 15 amino acids. The CDR3 loop reads CASSLASTGGYEQYF. CDR3 in DNA: TGTGCCAGCAGCTTGGCCTCGACAGGGGGCTACGAGCAGTACTTC.